This record covers a single T cell receptor beta chain. These data come from a study of blood T cell repertoires in COVID-19. Overall study: Donors in the United States, Italy and Spain gave samples during acute or convalescent COVID-19.

Original processing methods: Reference gene primers were amplified, and this amplification served to estimate nucleated cell counts. Clones were sequenced by immunoSEQ multiplex PCR, and TCRdb holds only the in-frame ones, with some missing. The DNA gave D and trimming, while V, J and clone size come from that table. The sample carries about 110,000 clones, just over 85% recorded once. CDR1 is MNHEY and CDR2 is SVGAGI in the germline V gene. The CDR3 covers 15 residues. V was shortened by 2 bases and J by 0 bases, with 7 bases between the two germline ends. Material for sequencing was peripheral blood. The chain has TRBV6-5 and TRBJ2-2, with D perhaps matching TRBD1 (6 bases). This receptor was obtained from a human donor in a cohort sampled during active COVID-19. CDR3 region: CASSYRTANTGELFF. In DNA form, the CDR3 reads TGTGCCAGCAGTTACAGGACAGCGAACACCGGGGAGCTGTTTTTT.